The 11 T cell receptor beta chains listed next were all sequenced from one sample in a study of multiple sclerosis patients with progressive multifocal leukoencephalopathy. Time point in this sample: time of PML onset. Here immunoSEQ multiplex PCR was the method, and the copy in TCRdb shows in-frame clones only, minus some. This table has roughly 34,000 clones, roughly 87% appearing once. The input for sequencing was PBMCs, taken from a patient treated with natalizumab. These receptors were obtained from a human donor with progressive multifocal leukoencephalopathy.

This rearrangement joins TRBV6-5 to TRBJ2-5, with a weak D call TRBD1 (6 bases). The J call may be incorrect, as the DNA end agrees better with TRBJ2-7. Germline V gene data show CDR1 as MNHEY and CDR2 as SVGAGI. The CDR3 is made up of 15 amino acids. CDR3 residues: CASSGPGQGQREQYF. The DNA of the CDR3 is TGTGCCAGCAGTGGACCGGGGCAGGGACAACGCGAGCAGTACTTC.

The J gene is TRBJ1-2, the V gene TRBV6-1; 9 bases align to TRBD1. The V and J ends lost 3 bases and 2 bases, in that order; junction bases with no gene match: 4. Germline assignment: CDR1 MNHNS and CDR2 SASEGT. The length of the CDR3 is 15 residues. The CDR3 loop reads CASSEHRGQNYGYTF. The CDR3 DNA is TGTGCCAGCAGTGAGCACAGGGGGCAAAACTATGGCTACACCTTC.

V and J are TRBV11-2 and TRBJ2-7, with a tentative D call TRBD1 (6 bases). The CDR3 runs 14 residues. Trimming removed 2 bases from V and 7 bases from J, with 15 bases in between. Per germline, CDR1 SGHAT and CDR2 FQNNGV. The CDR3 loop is CASSLLGQIREQYF. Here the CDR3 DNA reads TGTGCCAGCAGCTTATTAGGACAGATAAGGGAGCAGTACTTC.

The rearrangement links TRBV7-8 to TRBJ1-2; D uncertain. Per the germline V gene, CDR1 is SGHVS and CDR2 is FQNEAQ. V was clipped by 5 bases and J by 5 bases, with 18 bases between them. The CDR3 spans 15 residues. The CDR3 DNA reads TGTGCCAGCAGCGAAACCAATTCCCCGGGGTATGGCTACACCTTC. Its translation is CASSETNSPGYGYTF.

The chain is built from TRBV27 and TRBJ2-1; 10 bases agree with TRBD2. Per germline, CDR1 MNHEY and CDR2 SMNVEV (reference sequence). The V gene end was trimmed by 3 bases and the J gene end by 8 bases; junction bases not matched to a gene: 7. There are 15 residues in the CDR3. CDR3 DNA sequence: TGTGCCAGCAGTTTGTGGCCTAGCGGGAGCGATGAGCAGTTCTTC. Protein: CASSLWPSGSDEQFF.

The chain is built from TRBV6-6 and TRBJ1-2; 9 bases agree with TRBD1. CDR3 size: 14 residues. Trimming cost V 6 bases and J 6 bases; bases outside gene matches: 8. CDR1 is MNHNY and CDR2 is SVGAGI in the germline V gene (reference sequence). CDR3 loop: CASSPGTGRHGYTF. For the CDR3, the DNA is TGTGCCAGCAGCCCCGGGACAGGGAGACATGGCTACACCTTC.

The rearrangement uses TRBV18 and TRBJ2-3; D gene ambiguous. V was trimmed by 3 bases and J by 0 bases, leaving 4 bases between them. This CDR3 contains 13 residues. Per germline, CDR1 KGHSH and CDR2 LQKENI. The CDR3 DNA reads TGTGCCAGCTCACCCCCCAGCACAGATACGCAGTATTTT. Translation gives CASSPPSTDTQYF.

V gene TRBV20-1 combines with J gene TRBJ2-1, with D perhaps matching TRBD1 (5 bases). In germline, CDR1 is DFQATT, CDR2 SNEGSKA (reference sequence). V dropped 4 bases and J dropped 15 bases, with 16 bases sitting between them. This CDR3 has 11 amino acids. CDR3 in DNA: TGCAGTGCTAAGCGACAGTCTTGGCCGTTCTTC. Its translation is CSAKRQSWPFF.

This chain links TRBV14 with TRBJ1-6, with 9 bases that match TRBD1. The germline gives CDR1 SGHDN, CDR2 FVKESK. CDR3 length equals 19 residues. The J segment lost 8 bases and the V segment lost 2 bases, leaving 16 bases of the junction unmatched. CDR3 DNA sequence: TGTGCCAGCAGCCAATACAGGGGGCGATTAAGCCTCAGGGATTCACCCCTCCACTTT. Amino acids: CASSQYRGRLSLRDSPLHF.

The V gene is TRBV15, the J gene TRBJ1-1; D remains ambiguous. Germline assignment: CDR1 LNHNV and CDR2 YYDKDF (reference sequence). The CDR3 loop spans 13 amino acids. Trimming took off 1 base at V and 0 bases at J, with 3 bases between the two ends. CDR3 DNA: TGTGCCACCAGCAGAGCAGTGAACACTGAAGCTTTCTTT. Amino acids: CATSRAVNTEAFF.

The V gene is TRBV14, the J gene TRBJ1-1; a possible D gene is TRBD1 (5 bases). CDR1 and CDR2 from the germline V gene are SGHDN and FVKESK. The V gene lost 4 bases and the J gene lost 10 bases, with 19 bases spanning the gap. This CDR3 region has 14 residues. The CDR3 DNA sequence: TGTGCCAGCAGCCCCCTAGGGACTGCTGGAAGAGCTTTCTTT. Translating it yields CASSPLGTAGRAFF.